This T cell receptor beta chain was sequenced in a study of cytotoxic CD8 clonotypes in ibrutinib-treated CLL. In the study overall: Sample averages reached 255,043 productive templates and 85,000 to 100,000 productive rearrangements. Overall study results and limits: Clonality climbed at ibrutinib response, then dropped toward baseline at progression.

Comment on this clone: Its antigen is still unknown.

Sequencing was performed with immunoSEQ multiplex PCR; in TCRdb, only in-frame clones are kept and a portion is missing. Of around 130,000 clones listed, under 90% were seen once; the top ten hold 3% to 4%. TCR beta library input comprised around 2 micrograms of genomic DNA from cryopreserved PBMCs. The sample in question was PBMCs, obtained after 24 months of ibrutinib treatment. The clonotype originates from a human donor with chronic lymphocytic leukemia.

CDR3 in amino acids: CASSLSGRGTEAFF. The CDR3 bases are TGCGCCAGCAGCTTATCTGGGAGAGGCACTGAAGCTTTCTTT. The chain couples TRBV5-1 to TRBJ1-1; D unresolved. CDR1 and CDR2 (germline): SGHRS, YFSETQ. V was clipped by 2 bases and J by 4 bases, with 12 bases between them. The CDR3 is 14 amino acids.